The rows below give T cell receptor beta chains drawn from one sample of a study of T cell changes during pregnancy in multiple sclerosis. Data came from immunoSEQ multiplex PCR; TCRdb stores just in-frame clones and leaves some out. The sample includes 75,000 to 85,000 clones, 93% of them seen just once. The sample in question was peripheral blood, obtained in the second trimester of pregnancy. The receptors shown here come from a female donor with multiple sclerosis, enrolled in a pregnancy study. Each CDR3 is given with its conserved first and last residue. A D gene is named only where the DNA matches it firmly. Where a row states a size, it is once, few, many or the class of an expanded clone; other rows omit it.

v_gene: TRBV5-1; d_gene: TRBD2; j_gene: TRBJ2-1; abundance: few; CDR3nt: TGCGCCAGCAGCTTTAGCGGGGGGGCCCACAATGAGCAGTTCTTC; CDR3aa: CASSFSGGAHNEQFF
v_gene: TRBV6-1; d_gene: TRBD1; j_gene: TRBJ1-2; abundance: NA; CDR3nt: TGTGCCAGCAGTGCTGGACAGGGGAACTATGGCTACACCTTC; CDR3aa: CASSAGQGNYGYTF
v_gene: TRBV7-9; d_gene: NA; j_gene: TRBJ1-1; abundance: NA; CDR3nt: TGTGCCAGCAGCCATCCAACCGCCCAGGGGAACACTGAAGCTTTCTTT; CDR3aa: CASSHPTAQGNTEAFF
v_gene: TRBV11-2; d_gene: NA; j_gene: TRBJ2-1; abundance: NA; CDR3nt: TGTGCCAGCAGCAATCAACAGGGAACTGTCAATGAGCAGTTCTTC; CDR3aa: CASSNQQGTVNEQFF
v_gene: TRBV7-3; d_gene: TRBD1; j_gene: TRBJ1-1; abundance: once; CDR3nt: TGTGCCAGCAGCCCAACAGGGGTTAGGAACACTGAAGCTTTCTTT; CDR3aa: CASSPTGVRNTEAFF
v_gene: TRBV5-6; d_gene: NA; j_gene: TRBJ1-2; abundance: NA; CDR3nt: TGTGCCAGCAGCTTGCGGCCCAGAGGGGGCTACACCTTC; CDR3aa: CASSLRPRGGYTF
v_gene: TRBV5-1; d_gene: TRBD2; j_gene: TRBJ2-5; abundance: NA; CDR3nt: TGCGCCAGCAGCTTGGCAGGGAGGGGCCAAGAGACCCAGTACTTC; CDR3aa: CASSLAGRGQETQYF
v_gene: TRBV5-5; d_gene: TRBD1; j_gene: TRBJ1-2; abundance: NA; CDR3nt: TGTGCCAGCAGCCCTTACCGGGACAGGGTCCACTACACCTTC; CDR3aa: CASSPYRDRVHYTF
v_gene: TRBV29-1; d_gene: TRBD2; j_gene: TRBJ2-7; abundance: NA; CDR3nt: TGCAGCGTTAAGACTAGCGGTACCTACGAGCAGTACTTC; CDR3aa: CSVKTSGTYEQYF
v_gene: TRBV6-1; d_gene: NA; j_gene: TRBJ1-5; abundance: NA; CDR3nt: TGTGCCAGCAGTGAAGCGCATTGGCAGAAAAATCAGCCCCAGCATTTT; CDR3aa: CASSEAHWQKNQPQHF
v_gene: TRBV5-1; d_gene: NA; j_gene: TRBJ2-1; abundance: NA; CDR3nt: TGCGCCAGCAGCTTGATCCCCTTGATAGGCAGGGGAGATGAGCAGTTCTTC; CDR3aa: CASSLIPLIGRGDEQFF
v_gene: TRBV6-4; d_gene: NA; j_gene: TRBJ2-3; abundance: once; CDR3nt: TGTGCCAGCAGTGACTGGGCAGGGGATACGCAGTATTTT; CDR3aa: CASSDWAGDTQYF
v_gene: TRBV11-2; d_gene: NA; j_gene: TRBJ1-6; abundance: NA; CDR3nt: TGTGCCAGCAGCCTAAATAATTCACCCCTCCACTTT; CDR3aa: CASSLNNSPLHF
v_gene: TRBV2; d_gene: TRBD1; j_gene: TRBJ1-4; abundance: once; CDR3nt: TGTGCCAGCAGCCGGGACAGGGGTAGGGGCGGAGCAAAACTGTTTTTT; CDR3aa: CASSRDRGRGGAKLFF
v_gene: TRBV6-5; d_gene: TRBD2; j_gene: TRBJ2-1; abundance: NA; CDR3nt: TGTGCCACCGGGGCGGGGGGCCCCTACAATGAGCAGTTCTTC; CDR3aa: CATGAGGPYNEQFF
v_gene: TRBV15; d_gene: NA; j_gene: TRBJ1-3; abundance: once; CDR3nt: TGTGCCACCAGCAGAGATAATAGACTCTCTGGAAACACCATATATTTT; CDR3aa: CATSRDNRLSGNTIYF
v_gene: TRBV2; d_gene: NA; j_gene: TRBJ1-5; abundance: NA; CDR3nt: TGTGCCAGCAACCCGGGGGTAAGCAATCAGCCCCAGCATTTT; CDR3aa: CASNPGVSNQPQHF
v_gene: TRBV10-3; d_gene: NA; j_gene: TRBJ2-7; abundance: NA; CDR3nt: TGTGCCACGGTATTGGGCCACGAGCAGTACTTC; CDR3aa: CATVLGHEQYF
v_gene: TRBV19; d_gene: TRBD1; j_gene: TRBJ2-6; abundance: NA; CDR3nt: TGTGCCAGTAGGCAAGGACAGGGGTACTCTGGGGCCAACGTCCTGACTTTC; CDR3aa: CASRQGQGYSGANVLTF
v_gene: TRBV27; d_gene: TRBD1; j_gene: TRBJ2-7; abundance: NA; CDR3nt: TGTGCCAGCAGCTCCCCAGGGACAGGGTTCCACGAGCAGTACTTC; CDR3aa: CASSSPGTGFHEQYF
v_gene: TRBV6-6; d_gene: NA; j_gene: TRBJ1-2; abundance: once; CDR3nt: TGTGCCAGCAGTTACCCCGCAGGGTCCTGGTACGATGGCTACACCTTC; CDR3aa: CASSYPAGSWYDGYTF
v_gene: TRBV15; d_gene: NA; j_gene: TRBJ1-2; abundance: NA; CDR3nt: TGTGCCACCAGCAGGACACAGGTTAACTATGGCTACACCTTC; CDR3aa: CATSRTQVNYGYTF
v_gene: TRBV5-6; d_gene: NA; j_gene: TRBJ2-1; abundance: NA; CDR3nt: TGTGCCAGCAGCCCGGACAGTTACAATGAGCAGTTCTTC; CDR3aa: CASSPDSYNEQFF
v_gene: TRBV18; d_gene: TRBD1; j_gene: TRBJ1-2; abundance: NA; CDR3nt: TGTGCCAGCTCACCACCGAGCCGGGACAGCACCTATGGCTACACCTTC; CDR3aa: CASSPPSRDSTYGYTF
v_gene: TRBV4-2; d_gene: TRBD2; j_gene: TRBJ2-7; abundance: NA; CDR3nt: TGTGCCAGCAGCCAAGATCTCAGGACGGGGGGGGAGCAGTACTTC; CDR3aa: CASSQDLRTGGEQYF
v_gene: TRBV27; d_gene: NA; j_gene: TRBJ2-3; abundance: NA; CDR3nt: TGTGCCAGCAGTCCAATCAGGGTAGGCACAGATACGCAGTATTTT; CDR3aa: CASSPIRVGTDTQYF
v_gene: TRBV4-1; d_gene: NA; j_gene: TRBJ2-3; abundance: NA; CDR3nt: TGCGCCAGCAGCCAACAGGAGAAAGGGGCAGATACGCAGTATTTT; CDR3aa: CASSQQEKGADTQYF
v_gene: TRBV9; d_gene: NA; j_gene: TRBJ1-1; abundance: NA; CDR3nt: TGTGCCAGCAGCGTAAGCCACTACACTGAAGCTTTCTTT; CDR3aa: CASSVSHYTEAFF
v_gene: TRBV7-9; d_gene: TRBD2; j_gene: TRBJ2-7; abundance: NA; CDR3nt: TGTGCCAGCAGCCAGGGACTAGCGGATCCTATGGGGCAGTACTTC; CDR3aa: CASSQGLADPMGQYF
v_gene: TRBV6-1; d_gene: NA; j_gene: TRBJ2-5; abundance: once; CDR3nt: TGTGCCAGCAGTGAAGTGTTGCGGGCAGGTCAAGAGACCCAGTACTTC; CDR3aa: CASSEVLRAGQETQYF
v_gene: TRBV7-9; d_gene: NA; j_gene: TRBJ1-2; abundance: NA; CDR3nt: TGTGCCAGCAGCTTAGCACAGCCTCTTTCTATTAACTATGGCTACACCTTC; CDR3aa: CASSLAQPLSINYGYTF
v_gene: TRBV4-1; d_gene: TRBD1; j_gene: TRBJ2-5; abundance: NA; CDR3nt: TGCGCCAGCAGCCAAGCGGGGCGGGACAGGGGTTTGGAGACCCAGTACTTC; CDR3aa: CASSQAGRDRGLETQYF
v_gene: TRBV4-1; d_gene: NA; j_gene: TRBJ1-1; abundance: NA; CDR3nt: TGCGCCAGCAGCCCTAGAACTCTTAGGACTGAAGCTTTCTTT; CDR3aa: CASSPRTLRTEAFF
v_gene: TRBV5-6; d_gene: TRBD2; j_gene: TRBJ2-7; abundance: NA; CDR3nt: TGTGCCAGCAGCTTGGGAAGCGGGGGGTTCAACGAGCAGTACTTC; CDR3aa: CASSLGSGGFNEQYF
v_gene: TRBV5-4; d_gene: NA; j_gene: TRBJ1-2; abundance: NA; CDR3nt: TGTGCCAGCAGATCAGCCGGGGGGCTGGGCTATGGCTACACCTTC; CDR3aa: CASRSAGGLGYGYTF
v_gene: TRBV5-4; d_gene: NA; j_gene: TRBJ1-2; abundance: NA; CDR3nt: TGTGCCAGCAGCCTGGAAGCTTCCCTGGTTAACTATGGCTACACCTTC; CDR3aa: CASSLEASLVNYGYTF
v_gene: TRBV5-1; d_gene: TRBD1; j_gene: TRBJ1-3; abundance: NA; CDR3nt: TGCGCCAGCAGCTTAGGACAGGGGAACGGAAACACCATATATTTT; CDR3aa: CASSLGQGNGNTIYF
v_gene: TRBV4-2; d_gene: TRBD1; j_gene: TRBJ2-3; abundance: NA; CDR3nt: TGTGCCAGCAGCCTACCCTTACCGGGACAGGGAGAAACAGATACGCAGTATTTT; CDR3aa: CASSLPLPGQGETDTQYF
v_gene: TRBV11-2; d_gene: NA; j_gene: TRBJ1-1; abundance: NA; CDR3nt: TGTGCCAGCAGCTTACAACTTTCTTCGAACACTGAAGCTTTCTTT; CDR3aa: CASSLQLSSNTEAFF
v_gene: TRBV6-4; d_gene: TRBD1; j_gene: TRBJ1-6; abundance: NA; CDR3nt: TGTGCCAGCAGTGACCGGGGGACAGGGTGGTCCTATAATTCACCCCTCCACTTT; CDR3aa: CASSDRGTGWSYNSPLHF
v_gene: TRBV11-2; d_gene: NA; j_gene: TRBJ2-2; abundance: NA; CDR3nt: TGTGCCAGCAGCTTAGGCGCGAACACCGGGGAGCTGTTTTTT; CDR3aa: CASSLGANTGELFF
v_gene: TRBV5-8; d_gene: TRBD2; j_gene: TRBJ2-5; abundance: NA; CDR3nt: TGTGCCAGCAGCTCCGTCAAGACTAGCGGGGGCGGAGAGACCCAGTACTTC; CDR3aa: CASSSVKTSGGGETQYF
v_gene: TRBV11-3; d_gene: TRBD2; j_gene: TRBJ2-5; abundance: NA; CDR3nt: TGTGCCAGCAGCTTAAGGTCTAGCGGGCAAGAGACCCAGTACTTC; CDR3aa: CASSLRSSGQETQYF
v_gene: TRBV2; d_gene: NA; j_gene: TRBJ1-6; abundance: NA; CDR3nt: TGTGCCAGCAGTGACATGGGTCCTAGCTCCTATAATTCACCCCTCCACTTT; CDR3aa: CASSDMGPSSYNSPLHF
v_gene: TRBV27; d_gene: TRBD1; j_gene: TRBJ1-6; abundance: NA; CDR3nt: TGTGCCAGCACCCGACGCCGGGACAGGGACTATTCACCCCTCCACTTT; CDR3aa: CASTRRRDRDYSPLHF
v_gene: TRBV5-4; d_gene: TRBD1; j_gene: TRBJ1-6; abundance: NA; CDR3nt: TGTGCCAGCAGCTCTACAGGGGAAGGTTCACCCCTCCACTTT; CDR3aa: CASSSTGEGSPLHF
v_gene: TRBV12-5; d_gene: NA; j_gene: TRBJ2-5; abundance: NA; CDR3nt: TGTGCTAGTGGTCTGGGGAGCGCGGGGACCCAGTACTTC; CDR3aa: CASGLGSAGTQYF
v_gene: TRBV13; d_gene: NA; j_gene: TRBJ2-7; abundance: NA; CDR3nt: TGTGCCAGCAGCTTAGCAGGGATCAACGAGCAGTACTTC; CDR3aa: CASSLAGINEQYF
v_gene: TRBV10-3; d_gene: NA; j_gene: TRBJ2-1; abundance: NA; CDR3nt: TGTGCCATCACCTTAGGACTCACAAATGAGCAGTTCTTC; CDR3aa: CAITLGLTNEQFF
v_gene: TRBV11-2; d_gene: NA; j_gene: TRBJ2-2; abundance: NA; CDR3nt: TGTGCCAGCAGCGTAAGACTAGTAGCCGGGGAGCTGTTTTTT; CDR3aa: CASSVRLVAGELFF
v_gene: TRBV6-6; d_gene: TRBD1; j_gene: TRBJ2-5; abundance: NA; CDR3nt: TGTGCCAGCAGTTACAGGACAGGGCAAGAGACCCAGTACTTC; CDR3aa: CASSYRTGQETQYF
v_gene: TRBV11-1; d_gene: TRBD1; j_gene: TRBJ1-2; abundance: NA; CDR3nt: TGTGCCAGCAGCCAAGACAGGGGTCAAAACTATGGCTACACCTTC; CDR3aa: CASSQDRGQNYGYTF
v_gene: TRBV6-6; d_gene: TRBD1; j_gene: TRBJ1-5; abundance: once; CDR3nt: TGTGCCAGCAGTTTCGGACAGGGAAGAGGGAATCAGCCCCAGCATTTT; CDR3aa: CASSFGQGRGNQPQHF
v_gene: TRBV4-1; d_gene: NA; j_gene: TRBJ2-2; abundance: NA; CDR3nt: TGCGCCAGCAGTCCCTTTCCCAAGGGACTGCCCGGGGAGCTGTTTTTT; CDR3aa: CASSPFPKGLPGELFF
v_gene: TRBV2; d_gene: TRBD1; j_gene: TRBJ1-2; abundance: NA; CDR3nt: TGTGCCAGCAGTCCCCAGGGGGGCTATGGCTACACCTTC; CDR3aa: CASSPQGGYGYTF
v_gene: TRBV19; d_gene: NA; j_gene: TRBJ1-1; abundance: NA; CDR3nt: TGTGCCAGTAGTATGTACGAGTCCCTGATGACTGAAGCTTTCTTT; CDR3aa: CASSMYESLMTEAFF
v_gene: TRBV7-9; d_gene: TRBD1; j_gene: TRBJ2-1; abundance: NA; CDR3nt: TGTGCCAGCAGCTCGAGGACAGGGTCCCTCTACAATGAGCAGTTCTTC; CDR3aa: CASSSRTGSLYNEQFF
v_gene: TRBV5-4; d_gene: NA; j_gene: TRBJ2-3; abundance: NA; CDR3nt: TGTGCCAGCAGCAATGGACAGTCCACAGATACGCAGTATTTT; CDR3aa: CASSNGQSTDTQYF
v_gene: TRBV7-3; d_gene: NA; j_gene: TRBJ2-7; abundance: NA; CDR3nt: TGTGCCAGCAGCATCCCCGGGGGCGAGCAGTACTTC; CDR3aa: CASSIPGGEQYF